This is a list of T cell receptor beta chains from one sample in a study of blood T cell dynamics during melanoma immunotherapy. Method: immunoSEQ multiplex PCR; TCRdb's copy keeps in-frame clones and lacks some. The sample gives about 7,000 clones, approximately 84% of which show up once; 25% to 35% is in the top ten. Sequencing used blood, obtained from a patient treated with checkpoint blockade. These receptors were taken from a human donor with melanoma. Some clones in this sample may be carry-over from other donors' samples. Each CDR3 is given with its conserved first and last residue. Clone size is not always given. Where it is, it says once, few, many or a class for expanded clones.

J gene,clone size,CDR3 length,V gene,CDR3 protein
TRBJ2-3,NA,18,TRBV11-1,CASSGRTSGGGQTDTQYF
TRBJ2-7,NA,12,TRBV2,CASSRWGVEQYF
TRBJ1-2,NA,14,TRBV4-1,CASAADTSNYGYTF
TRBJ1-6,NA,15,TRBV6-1,CASSEAWGGYSPLHF
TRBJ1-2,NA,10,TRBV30,CAASVRGYTF
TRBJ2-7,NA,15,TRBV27,CASRSAGLSSYEQYF
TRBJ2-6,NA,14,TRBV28,CASSVLSGANVLTF
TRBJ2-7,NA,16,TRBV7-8,CASSLDSRTVHYEQYF
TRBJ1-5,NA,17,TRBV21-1,CASSDRQWRVCNQPQHF
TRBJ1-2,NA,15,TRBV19,CASSPTGQGNYGYTF
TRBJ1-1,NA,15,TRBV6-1,CASRESTGMNTEAFF
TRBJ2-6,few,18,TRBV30,CALNRDRGLAAGANVLTF
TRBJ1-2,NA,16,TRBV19,CASSRTGGSANYGYTF
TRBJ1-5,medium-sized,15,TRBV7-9,CASSNLDSRDQPQHF
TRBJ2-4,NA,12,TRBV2,CASSNRAYIQYF
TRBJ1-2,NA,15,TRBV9,CASSAETTGVLGYTF
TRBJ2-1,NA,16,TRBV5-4,CASSFGGLISYNEQFF
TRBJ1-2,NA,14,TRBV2,CASSPLSGNYGYTF
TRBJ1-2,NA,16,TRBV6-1,CASSEALQGANYGYTF
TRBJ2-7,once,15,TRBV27,CASMWRSGSSYEQYF
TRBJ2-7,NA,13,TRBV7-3,CASSFRRGYEQYF
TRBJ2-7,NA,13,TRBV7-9,CASSVGPSYEQYF
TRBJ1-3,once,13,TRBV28,CASSFSTGNTIYF
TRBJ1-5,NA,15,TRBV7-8,CASSRNQGFDQPQHF
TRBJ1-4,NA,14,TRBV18,CASSPPGSGEKLFF
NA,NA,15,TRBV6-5,CASRYQASVADEQYF
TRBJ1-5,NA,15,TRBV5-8,CASSYGPNSNQPQHF
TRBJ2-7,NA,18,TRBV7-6,CASSSWASGGLSSYEQYF
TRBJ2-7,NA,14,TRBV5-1,CASSLGGGPYEQYF
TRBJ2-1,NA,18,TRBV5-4,CASSLVWTSGGTGNEQFF
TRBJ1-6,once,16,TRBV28,CASHPGDASYNSPLHF
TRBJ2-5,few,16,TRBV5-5,CASSLAVAPTDGDQYF
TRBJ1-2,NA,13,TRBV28,CASLQGGPRGYTF
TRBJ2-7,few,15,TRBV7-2,CASSQAGQGNEEQYF
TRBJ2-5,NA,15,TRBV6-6,CASSGPGAAQETQYF
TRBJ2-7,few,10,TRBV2,CASSIGEQYF
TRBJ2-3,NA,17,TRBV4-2,CASSQVGLAGVTDTQYF
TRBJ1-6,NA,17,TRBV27,CASSLYSPDRGGSPLHF
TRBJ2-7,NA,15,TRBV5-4,CASSSRGQGTYEQYF
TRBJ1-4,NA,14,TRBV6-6,CASTEIATNEKLFF
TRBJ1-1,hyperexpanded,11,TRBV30,CGGQGNTEAFF
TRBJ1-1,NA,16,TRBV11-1,CASSLAGGQRTTEAFF
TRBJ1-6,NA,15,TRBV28,CASSFSQGLNSPLHF
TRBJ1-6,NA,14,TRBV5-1,CASSLGQDNSPLHF
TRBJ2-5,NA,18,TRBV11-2,CASSFGLAGLSLQETQYF
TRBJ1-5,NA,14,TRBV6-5,CASSYSSANQPQHF
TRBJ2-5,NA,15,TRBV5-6,CASSSPRGGAETQYF
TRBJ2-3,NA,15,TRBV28,CASSLVTGGTDTQYF
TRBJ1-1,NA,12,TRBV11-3,CASRLGGTEAFF
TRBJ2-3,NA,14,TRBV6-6,CASSYLTRGDTQYF
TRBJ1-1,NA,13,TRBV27,CASSSGFGAEAFF
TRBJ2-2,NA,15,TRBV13,CASSLGTGDTGELFF
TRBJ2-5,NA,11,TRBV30,CAWSVAETQYF
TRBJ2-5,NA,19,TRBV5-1,CASSLVGTSGGPLQETQYF